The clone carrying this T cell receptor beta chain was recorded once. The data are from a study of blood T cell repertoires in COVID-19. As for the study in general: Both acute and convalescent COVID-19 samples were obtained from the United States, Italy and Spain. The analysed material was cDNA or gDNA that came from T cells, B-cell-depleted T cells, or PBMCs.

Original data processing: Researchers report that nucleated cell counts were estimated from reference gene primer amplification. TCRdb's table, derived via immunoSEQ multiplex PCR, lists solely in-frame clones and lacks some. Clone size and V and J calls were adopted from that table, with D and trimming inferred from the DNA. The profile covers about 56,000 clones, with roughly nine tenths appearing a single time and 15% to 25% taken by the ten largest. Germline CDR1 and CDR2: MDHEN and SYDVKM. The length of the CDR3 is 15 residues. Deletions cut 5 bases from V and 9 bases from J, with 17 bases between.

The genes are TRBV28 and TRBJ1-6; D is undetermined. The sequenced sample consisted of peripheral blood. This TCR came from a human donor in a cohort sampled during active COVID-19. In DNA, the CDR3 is TGTGCCAGCAGTCTCCGCCGGGTCACCTCTTCACCCCTCCACTTT. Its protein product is CASSLRRVTSSPLHF.